This TCR beta chain is drawn from a study of blood T cell repertoires in COVID-19. Study-level background: Samples of COVID-19 (acute and convalescent) were obtained from the United States, Italy and Spain.

The authors' processing: Amplifying reference gene primers gave estimates of nucleated cell counts. Profiling relied on immunoSEQ multiplex PCR, and the TCRdb table lists in-frame clones only, not all of them. That table furnishes V, J and clone size, whereas the DNA furnished D and trimming. The data show 240,000 or so clones, approximately 91% seen once. This CDR3 is 14 amino acids long. Per germline, CDR1 LNHDA and CDR2 SQIVND (reference sequence). Trimming removed 5 bases at V and 4 bases at J, with 14 bases between. The V gene is TRBV19, the J gene TRBJ1-2; D perhaps matches TRBD1 (5 bases). The specimen was peripheral blood. The clonotype originates from a woman in her thirties with acute or convalescent COVID-19. The CDR3, as DNA: TGTGCCAGTAGTGTCAGGGTCCAAGGCTATGGCTACACCTTC. Translating it yields CASSVRVQGYGYTF.